The T cell receptor (beta chain) under discussion was sequenced for a study of blood T cells in healthy people across ages. Study-level points and caveats: Long-lived donors carried more naive CD4+ cells and greater diversity than aged donors. Significant beta diversity loss was already apparent by age roughly 40, declining roughly linearly.

Russia was home to the donors, healthy Caucasian individuals aged roughly 6 to 95. Each sample yielded at least 6 micrograms of PBMC total RNA. Sample-barcoded 5' priming and a J-beta primer mix drove a second PCR of roughly 6 to 12 cycles. Via MiXCR, TCRdb re-called the 5' RACE reads, giving one row per CDR3 protein. This table holds about 1.5 million distinct CDR3 sequences, 35% to 45% found once. Trimming took 5 bases from V and 3 from J, leaving 20 bases between them. The CDR3 is 16 amino acids. CDR1 and CDR2 (germline): SGHTA, FQGNSA. This clonotype has more than one count but fewer than ten. Its antigen remains unidentified.

Source material: blood. The source of this sequence is a woman aged 18-29 years in good health. J is TRBJ2-7 and V is TRBV7-2; maybe TRBD2 (6 bases). CDR3 loop: CASSPLPGLAFYEQYF. CDR3 nucleotide sequence: TGTGCCAGCAGCCCGCTGCCGGGACTGGCATTCTACGAGCAGTACTTC.